The 19 T cell receptor beta chains below come from one sample, sequenced in a study of T cells in localized non-small cell lung cancer (dated by TCRdb to the early 2020s). The library was obtained by the immunoSEQ multiplex PCR assay. The immuneACCESS repertoire file appears here via TCRdb, limited to in-frame rearrangements. These files lack a portion of the clones; in checked studies, under half of the deficit traces to unresolved V genes, and the cause of the others is not known. This sample is represented by roughly 26,000 clones; about 84% of them were singletons. Of the sample, around a tenth falls within the top ten clones. This sample comprised peripheral blood, obtained before any cancer treatment. The source is a man between 40 and 70 years old with stage III squamous cell lung carcinoma.

This chain connects TRBV7-9 to TRBJ1-1, with D unresolved. Trimming cost V 5 bases and J 6 bases, with 13 bases left between them. Germline-derived CDR1 and CDR2 are SEHNR and FQNEAQ (reference sequence). This CDR3 contains 13 residues. CDR3 residues: CASSRDLGAEAFF. CDR3 sequence (DNA): TGTGCCAGCAGCCGCGACCTGGGCGCTGAAGCTTTCTTT. The variable domain in full, completed from reference TRBV7-9 and TRBJ1-1, reads DTGVSQNPRHKITKRGQNVTFRCDPISEHNRLYWYRQTLGQGPEFLTYFQNEAQLEKSRLLSDRFSAERPKGSFSTLEIQRTEQGDSAMYLCASSRDLGAEAFFGQGTRLTVV.

The genes are TRBV5-1 and TRBJ2-5; TRBD1 aligns across 8 bases. This CDR3 is built from 14 residues. CDR1 is SGHRS and CDR2 is YFSETQ in the germline V gene. Trimming removed 0 bases from V and 3 bases from J; junction bases left unmatched: 1. CDR3 nucleotides: TGCGCCAGCAGCTTGGACAGGGGGGAAGAGACCCAGTACTTC. Protein sequence: CASSLDRGEETQYF.

The J gene is TRBJ2-5, the V gene TRBV6-6; a possible D gene is TRBD2 (6 bases). This CDR3 is 15 amino acids long. Trimming pared 2 bases from V and 0 bases from J, leaving 10 bases between. Germline CDR1 is MNHNY and CDR2 is SVGAGI (reference sequence). The CDR3 nucleotides are TGTGCCAGCAGTTACCCCGGCGGGAACCAAGAGACCCAGTACTTC. Its translation: CASSYPGGNQETQYF.

This chain links TRBV7-3 with TRBJ2-5; 10 nucleotides agree with TRBD2. CDR1 is SGHTA, CDR2 FQGTGA, per germline. V lost 5 bases to trimming and J lost 7 bases; unmatched junction nucleotides: 7. The CDR3 loop spans 14 amino acids. The CDR3 nucleotides read TGTGCCAGCAGCACACTAGCGGGAAAAGGGACCCAGTACTTC. This gives the protein CASSTLAGKGTQYF.

The V gene is TRBV6-5, the J gene TRBJ1-1, with 9 bases identical to TRBD1. Germline CDR1 reads MNHEY; CDR2 reads SVGAGI. CDR3 length: 13 amino acids. J was trimmed by 7 bases and V by 4 bases; bases with no gene match: 4. CDR3 nucleotides: TGTGCCAGCAGTTTCTCGGACAGGGGTGAAGCTTTCTTT. Protein sequence: CASSFSDRGEAFF.

The chain carries TRBV27 and TRBJ1-1; no reliable D call. The V gene's germline CDR1 is MNHEY and CDR2 SMNVEV (reference sequence). The ends were cut back, 6 bases at V and 0 bases at J, with 8 bases in the middle. The CDR3 extends over 13 amino acids. DNA for the CDR3: TGTGCCAGCAGAGGAGATTTGAACACTGAAGCTTTCTTT. Encoded protein: CASRGDLNTEAFF.

The sample holds a few counts of this clone. This chain connects TRBV25-1 to TRBJ2-2; D is unclear. Germline CDR1 reads MGHDK; CDR2 reads SYGVNS. V was pared by 3 bases and J by 1 base, with 9 bases between. This CDR3 region has 15 residues. The CDR3 region is CASSEKWGNTGELFF. In DNA, the CDR3 is TGTGCCAGCAGTGAGAAGTGGGGGAACACCGGGGAGCTGTTTTTT. Variable domain in full (rest from reference TRBV25-1 and TRBJ2-2): EADIYQTPRYLVIGTGKKITLECSQTMGHDKMYWYQQDPGMELHLIHYSYGVNSTEKGDLSSESTVSRIRTEHFPLTLESARPSHTSQYLCASSEKWGNTGELFFGEGSRLTVL.

The rearrangement links TRBV6-5 to TRBJ1-2; 7 bases align to TRBD1. The CDR3 consists of 13 residues. V lost 7 bases to trimming and J lost 7 bases; unmatched junction nucleotides: 9. Germline values: CDR1 MNHEY, CDR2 SVGAGI. The CDR3 reads CASTLSTGFGYTF. CDR3 nucleotide sequence: TGTGCCAGCACCCTCTCGACAGGGTTTGGCTACACCTTC.

This clone has more than one count but fewer than ten. V gene TRBV9 combines with J gene TRBJ2-4; D is unclear. The CDR3 has 15 residues. V lost 0 bases to trimming and J lost 2 bases, with 9 bases between them. CDR1 is SGDLS, CDR2 YYNGEE, per germline. CDR3 nucleotide sequence: TGTGCCAGCAGCGTAGTGCCCTCTCCCAAAAACATTCAGTACTTC. Translating it yields CASSVVPSPKNIQYF.

This clone was observed once. The chain combines TRBV4-1 with TRBJ1-1; 8 nucleotides agree with TRBD1. V lost 3 bases, J lost 8 bases, and 5 bases stayed unmatched. This CDR3 has 13 residues. The germline V gene encodes CDR1 MGHRA and CDR2 YSYEKL. CDR3 protein: CASSQATGGEAFF. In nucleotides, the CDR3 is TGCGCCAGCAGCCAGGCCACAGGGGGGGAAGCTTTCTTT.

The rearrangement links TRBV7-9 to TRBJ1-2, with TRBD1 identical over 9 bases. V trimming: 1 base; J trimming: 5 bases; junction bases outside the gene matches: 2. This CDR3 spans 14 amino acids. Looked up from germline, CDR1 is SEHNR and CDR2 is FQNEAQ (reference sequence). In nucleotides, the CDR3 is TGTGCCAGCAGCTTAGGGGACAGGGCTTATGGCTACACCTTC. It specifies CASSLGDRAYGYTF.

This chain links TRBV5-5 with TRBJ2-3; 9 bases are shared with TRBD2. CDR3 length equals 16 residues. V shed 4 bases, J shed 1 base, and the junction held 7 bases outside the gene matches. The V gene's germline CDR1 is SGHKS and CDR2 YYEKEE (reference sequence). The CDR3 protein is CASSLDLAGGTDTQYF. DNA of the CDR3: TGTGCCAGCAGCCTAGACTTAGCGGGGGGCACAGATACGCAGTATTTT.

The rearrangement joins TRBV5-1 to TRBJ2-3; 7 bases match TRBD1. Germline loops: CDR1 SGHRS, CDR2 YFSETQ. CDR3 length equals 15 residues. With 4 bases clipped from V and 2 bases from J, the junction kept 7 bases outside the gene matches. CDR3 in DNA: TGCGCCAGCAGCCTCCGGGACAGACACACAGATACGCAGTATTTT. Amino acid sequence: CASSLRDRHTDTQYF.

V gene TRBV6-1 combines with J gene TRBJ2-7; 9 bases align to TRBD1. Germline V CDR1 and CDR2: MNHNS, SASEGT. Losses at the gene ends were 6 bases for V and 0 bases for J; bases not matched to a gene: 6. The CDR3 loop spans 15 amino acids. The CDR3 nucleotides read TGTGCCAGCAGCCGGACAGGGGCCCTCTCCTACGAGCAGTACGTC. The encoded protein is CASSRTGALSYEQYV.

The chain carries TRBV7-8 and TRBJ2-3, with 8 bases that match TRBD2. V dropped 3 bases and J dropped 10; count of bases not matched to a gene: 0. The CDR3 extends over 11 amino acids. Germline V gives CDR1 SGHVS, CDR2 FQNEAQ. CDR3 protein: CASSFGGAQYF. The CDR3 nucleotides are TGTGCCAGCAGCTTCGGGGGGGCGCAGTATTTT.

The chain uses TRBV2 and TRBJ1-1; perhaps TRBD1 as D (6 bases). The CDR3 contains 16 residues. The germline CDR1 and CDR2 sequences are SNHLY and FYNNEI. Trimming left V 2 bases short and J 4 bases short, with 17 bases between. CDR3 amino acids: CASSELQGGGSTEAFF. CDR3 sequence (DNA): TGTGCCAGCAGTGAATTACAGGGCGGAGGATCCACTGAAGCTTTCTTT.

The genes are TRBV7-2 and TRBJ1-1; tentatively, D is TRBD1 (5 bases). This CDR3 contains 13 residues. Germline V gene lookup returns CDR1 SGHTA and CDR2 FQGNSA. V dropped 6 bases and J dropped 8 bases, with 16 bases sitting between them. The CDR3 region is CASREGPAGEAFF. The CDR3 nucleotides read TGTGCCAGCAGGGAGGGCCCGGCAGGGGAAGCTTTCTTT. The complete variable domain, with remaining parts taken from reference TRBV7-2 and TRBJ1-1, reads GAGVSQSPSNKVTEKGKDVELRCDPISGHTALYWYRQSLGQGLEFLIYFQGNSAPDKSGLPSDRFSAERTGGSVSTLTIQRTQQEDSAVYLCASREGPAGEAFFGQGTRLTVV.

CDR3 in amino acids: CASSLSPSDTQYF. CDR3 nucleotides: TGTGCCAGCAGCCTCTCTCCGTCAGATACGCAGTATTTT. This rearrangement joins TRBV5-6 to TRBJ2-3; unclear D gene. The V end was cut by 4 bases, the J end by 4 bases, with 10 bases between. The germline gives CDR1 SGHDT, CDR2 YYEEEE. CDR3 length equals 13 residues.

The chain uses TRBV7-8 and TRBJ1-3; maybe TRBD1 (6 bases). The ends were cut back, 1 base at V and 2 bases at J, with 9 bases in the middle. Germline values: CDR1 SGHVS, CDR2 FQNEAQ. The CDR3 covers 15 residues. The CDR3 DNA reads TGTGCCAGCAGCTTAGTGGCAGGGGCTGGAAACACCATATATTTT. This translates into CASSLVAGAGNTIYF. The variable domain in full, with the rest retrieved from reference TRBV7-8 and TRBJ1-3, is GAGVSQSPRYKVAKRGQDVALRCDPISGHVSLFWYQQALGQGPEFLTYFQNEAQLDKSGLPSDRFFAERPEGSVSTLKIQRTQQEDSAVYLCASSLVAGAGNTIYFGEGSWLTVV.